The rows below give T cell receptor beta chains drawn from one sample of a study of post-analysis software for immune sequencing data. Each CDR3 protein is one row after TCRdb ran MiXCR on the PCR reads. The data hold roughly 620,000 distinct CDR3 sequences, with about 40% observed a single time. Sequenced: blood. Every receptor here comes from a girl aged 5-17 years with multiple sclerosis. Both conserved end residues are part of each CDR3. A D gene is named only where the DNA matches it firmly. Size is stated for part of the rows, as once, few or many counts, or as a class when the clone is expanded.

D gene: TRBD1
V gene: TRBV6-5
clone size: few
J gene: TRBJ1-5
CDR3 protein: CASSDRGIKPQHF
CDR3 DNA: TGTGCCAGCAGCGACAGGGGTATCAAGCCCCAGCATTTT

D gene: TRBD2
V gene: TRBV24-1
clone size: -
J gene: TRBJ2-1
CDR3 protein: CATSALRTSGRTSSYNEQFF
CDR3 DNA: TGTGCCACCAGTGCCCTGAGGACTAGCGGGAGGACCAGTTCGTACAATGAGCAGTTCTTC

D gene: TRBD1
V gene: TRBV6-1
clone size: -
J gene: TRBJ1-2
CDR3 protein: CASSEQGGAPDYTF
CDR3 DNA: TGTGCCAGCAGTGAACAGGGGGGGGCCCCTGACTACACCTTC

D gene: TRBD2
V gene: TRBV20-1
clone size: -
J gene: TRBJ2-3
CDR3 protein: CSARDWTGGYGTDTQYF
CDR3 DNA: TGCAGTGCTAGAGATTGGACGGGGGGTTACGGCACAGATACGCAGTATTTT

D gene: -
V gene: TRBV7-9
clone size: -
J gene: TRBJ2-6
CDR3 protein: CASSFTLEQETGANVLTF
CDR3 DNA: TGTGCCAGCAGCTTCACCCTGGAACAGGAGACTGGGGCCAACGTCCTGACTTTC

D gene: -
V gene: TRBV3-1
clone size: few
J gene: TRBJ2-5
CDR3 protein: CASSQSGGLQETQYF
CDR3 DNA: TGTGCCAGCAGCCAAAGTGGGGGGTTGCAAGAGACCCAGTACTTC

D gene: TRBD2
V gene: TRBV15
clone size: once
J gene: TRBJ2-5
CDR3 protein: CATSRESAGVRETQYF
CDR3 DNA: TGTGCCACCAGCAGAGAATCAGCGGGGGTGCGGGAGACCCAGTACTTC

D gene: -
V gene: TRBV10-3
clone size: -
J gene: TRBJ1-1
CDR3 protein: CAISGGLGHTEAFF
CDR3 DNA: TGTGCCATCAGTGGTGGGCTGGGGCACACTGAAGCTTTCTTT

D gene: -
V gene: TRBV20-1
clone size: few
J gene: TRBJ2-1
CDR3 protein: CSARDYNEQFF
CDR3 DNA: TGCAGTGCTAGGGACTACAATGAGCAGTTCTTC

D gene: -
V gene: TRBV12-5
clone size: few
J gene: TRBJ2-7
CDR3 protein: CASGLVLPYEQYF
CDR3 DNA: TGTGCTAGTGGTTTGGTACTGCCGTACGAGCAGTACTTC

D gene: -
V gene: TRBV6-6
clone size: -
J gene: TRBJ1-1
CDR3 protein: CASPLGPNTEAFF
CDR3 DNA: TGTGCCAGCCCCCTCGGACCGAACACTGAAGCTTTCTTT